The sequence of this TCR beta chain was determined in a study of technical replicates of blood from four donors. Assay used: immunoSEQ multiplex PCR; TCRdb lists only in-frame clones, some missing. The repertoire holds tens of thousands of clones, around 93% seen once, with 0.42% in the top ten. Germline assignment: CDR1 SGDLS and CDR2 YYNGEE. The CDR3 totals 15 residues. V lost 1 base and J lost 3, with 10 bases in between. V gene TRBV9 combines with J gene TRBJ2-2, with D hard to call. The source of this sequence is a human donor in good health. The sequencing input was T cells isolated from PBMCs. The CDR3 DNA is TGTGCCAGCAGCGTAAAAAGCGCTTACACCGGGGAGCTGTTTTTT. Its protein product is CASSVKSAYTGELFF.